This TCR beta chain was documented in a study of STAT3 mutations in large granular lymphocyte leukemia. For the study at large: Among longitudinally sequenced T-LGLL patients, roughly half had canonical activating STAT3 mutations detected.

Germline loops: CDR1 SGHTA, CDR2 FQGNSA. The CDR3 sequence is 18 residues long. Trimming took off 1 base at V and 2 bases at J, with 20 bases between the two ends. Findings and caveats of the study: TCR clonotype switching after therapy occurred in about 30% of the 18 patients. Differing intervals and regimens complicate linking therapy response to clone burden. At least one immunodominant TCR beta clonotype appeared in every T-cell large granular lymphocyte leukemia patient. In some patients, a small highly pathogenic clone possibly went undetected.

This clone is judged hyperexpanded. Its antigen is not identified. Sequenced by immunoSEQ multiplex PCR; TCRdb stores in-frame clones only, minus some. The table records around 300 clones, 57% of them present only once. This chain connects TRBV7-2 to TRBJ1-2; maybe TRBD1 (6 bases). The specimen was peripheral blood mononuclear cells. This clonotype was obtained from a man aged 55 to 70 with T-cell large granular lymphocyte leukemia. Some clones in this sample may be carry-over from other donors' samples. The CDR3: CASSLEGQLFALNYGYTF. CDR3 bases: TGTGCCAGCAGCTTAGAAGGACAGCTATTCGCCCTGAACTATGGCTACACCTTC.